The clone carrying this T cell receptor (beta chain) turned up a few times. The data originate from a study of T-cell reconstitution after alpha-beta-depleted transplantation in children. From germline, CDR1 is SGHRS and CDR2 YFSETQ. This CDR3 region has 14 residues. V lost 0 bases and J 6 bases, leaving 11 bases between the germline ends. Preparation of the TCRbeta library was carried out with unique molecular identifiers. TCRdb fed the PCR reads into MiXCR, producing one record per CDR3 protein. The sample holds 500,000 or so distinct CDR3 sequences; about 10% are singletons and the top ten take 13% to 15%.

The sequencing here drew on PBMCs, mostly from graft donor cells, taken 180 days after TCRalphabeta/CD19-depleted stem cell transplant. This clonotype was obtained from a female patient between 2 and 15 years old who had a stem cell transplant for aplastic anemia, so the T cells may come from the graft donor. The chain uses TRBV5-1 and TRBJ2-3, with D tentatively TRBD1 (6 bases). CDR3: CASSLATGFDTQYF. In nucleotides, the CDR3 is TGCGCCAGCAGCTTGGCCACAGGGTTCGATACGCAGTATTTT.